What follows are 10 T cell receptor beta chains derived from one specimen sequenced in a study of blood T cells in healthy people across ages. With a J-beta primer mix and a sample-barcoded 5' primer, a second PCR ran about 7 to 12 cycles. Each CDR3 protein is one row after TCRdb ran MiXCR on the 5' RACE reads. The data show 700,000 to 900,000 distinct CDR3 sequences, 25% to 30% seen once. The sample also formed part of further work on T cells of mothers and their children.

The specimen was blood. The receptors were gathered from a boy younger than 18 in good health.

The CDR3 sequence: CASSVEITQYF. The CDR3 DNA sequence: TGTGCCAGCAGCGTCGAGATAACGCAGTATTTT. The chain couples TRBV12-3 or TRBV12-4 to TRBJ2-3; no definite D call. V lost 6 bases and J 9 bases, leaving 10 bases between the germline ends. The CDR3 is 11 amino acids.

The CDR3 DNA reads as TGTGCCAGCAGCCAATCCGGGACAGGGGGCTACGAGCAGTACTTC. Its protein product is CASSQSGTGGYEQYF. The chain has TRBV4-2 and TRBJ2-7, with 11 nucleotides matching TRBD1. J was trimmed by 3 bases and V by 2 bases; bases with no gene match: 3. The CDR3 extends over 15 amino acids. Germline assignment: CDR1 LGHNA and CDR2 YNFKEQ.

This clonotype was counted between two and nine times. V is TRBV28 and J is TRBJ2-7; 8 positions agree with TRBD1. The CDR3 sequence is 15 residues long. The V segment lost 1 base and the J segment 9 bases; nucleotides outside the gene matches: 11. The germline CDR1 and CDR2 sequences are MDHEN and SYDVKM. This chain's CDR3 is CASSLFGRGPSPQYF. The CDR3 DNA reads as TGTGCCAGCAGTTTATTTGGCAGGGGGCCAAGTCCGCAGTACTTC. The complete variable domain, with remaining parts taken from reference TRBV28 and TRBJ2-7, reads DVKVTQSSRYLVKRTGEKVFLECVQDMDHENMFWYRQDPGLGLRLIYFSYDVKMKEKGDIPEGYSVSREKKERFSLILESASTNQTSMYLCASSLFGRGPSPQYFGPGTRLTVT.

The chain is built from TRBV5-1 and TRBJ2-4; 10 bases align to TRBD2. The germline V gene has CDR1 SGHRS and CDR2 YFSETQ. The CDR3 runs 16 residues. After removal of 3 bases from V and 2 bases from J, the junction contained 5 bases not matched to a gene. In DNA, the CDR3 is TGCGCCAGCAGCTCGAGCGGGGGGGCCACCAAAAACATTCAGTACTTC. Translating gives CASSSSGGATKNIQYF. The entire variable domain, with the rest obtained from reference TRBV5-1 and TRBJ2-4, is as follows: KAGVTQTPRYLIKTRGQQVTLSCSPISGHRSVSWYQQTPGQGLQFLFEYFSETQRNKGNFPGRFSGRQFSNSRSEMNVSTLELGDSALYLCASSSSGGATKNIQYFGAGTRLSVL.

Only a few counts were recorded for this clonotype. V and J are TRBV5-1 and TRBJ2-7; 11 nucleotides line up with TRBD1. The germline CDR1 and CDR2 sequences are SGHRS and YFSETQ. The CDR3 spans 16 residues. Germline trimming cut 3 bases from V and 7 bases from J; bases unmatched to any gene: 12. DNA of the CDR3: TGCGCCAGCAGCTCCTACTCTGGACAGGGGGCGAGGGAGCAGTACTTC. It is translated as CASSSYSGQGAREQYF.

The sample holds a few counts of this clonotype. The gene calls are TRBV5-1 and TRBJ1-2; perhaps TRBD1 as D (6 bases). V lost 0 bases and J 1 base, leaving 13 bases between the germline ends. CDR3 length: 16 amino acids. The germline V gene has CDR1 SGHRS and CDR2 YFSETQ. The CDR3 coding sequence is TGCGCCAGCAGCTTGGGACCCGCAGGGGTTAACTATGGCTACACCTTC. Protein sequence: CASSLGPAGVNYGYTF.

V and J are TRBV28 and TRBJ1-1; no firm D call. The CDR3 totals 14 residues. Germline V gene lookup returns CDR1 MDHEN and CDR2 SYDVKM. Trimming shortened V by 4 bases and J by 7 bases, and 16 bases separated the two germline ends. The CDR3 spells CASSSLGRGGEAFF. The CDR3, as DNA: TGTGCCAGCAGTTCCCTGGGCCGAGGCGGTGAAGCTTTCTTT.

This clonotype was picked up a small number of times. CDR3 DNA: TGTGCCAGCAGCGAACGCCTTCAGGGAACTGATGGAAACACCATATATTTT. It codes for CASSERLQGTDGNTIYF. The chain is built from TRBV7-9 and TRBJ1-3; a possible D gene is TRBD1 (5 bases). The CDR3 extends over 17 amino acids. V was trimmed by 5 bases and J by 3 bases, leaving 20 bases between them. In germline, CDR1 is SEHNR, CDR2 FQNEAQ (reference sequence).

This clonotype was counted a few times. The chain carries TRBV12-3 or TRBV12-4 and TRBJ2-7; no clear D. Trimming shortened V by 2 bases and J by 3 bases, and 11 bases separated the two germline ends. This CDR3 comprises 14 residues. The CDR3 sequence: CASSLTPLVYEQYF. CDR3 sequence (DNA): TGTGCCAGCAGTTTAACCCCTCTAGTCTACGAGCAGTACTTC.

The chain joins TRBV18 to TRBJ2-1; TRBD1 matches at 10 bases. The CDR3 runs to 14 residues. With 2 bases clipped from V and 7 bases from J, the junction kept 2 bases outside the gene matches. Germline lookup yields CDR1 KGHSH and CDR2 LQKENI. DNA of the CDR3: TGTGCCAGCTCACCAGGGGGACAGGGGAATGAGCAGTTCTTC. Amino acids: CASSPGGQGNEQFF. Together with reference TRBV18 and TRBJ2-1, the CDR3 gives the full variable domain: NAGVMQNPRHLVRRRGQEARLRCSPMKGHSHVYWYRQLPEEGLKFMVYLQKENIIDESGMPKERFSAEFPKEGPSILRIQQVVRGDSAAYFCASSPGGQGNEQFFGPGTRLTVL.